This T cell receptor (beta chain) was recorded in a study of T cell responses to AZD1222 COVID-19 vaccine. Study-level findings and limits: The reported proportion of spike-specific TCRs targeting unmutated variant regions was nearly half. Clonal diversity was possibly underestimated, and white British individuals and females predominated among donors. Two doses of AZD1222 preceded a rise in Spike-specific TCR breadth and depth. Among AZD1222 vaccinees, only 5 to 7 were seropositive at baseline.

The CDR3 runs 15 residues. Germline V CDR1 and CDR2: SGHTS, YDEGEE. Trimming cost V 4 bases and J 6 bases; bases outside gene matches: 12. Some clones are missing from TCRdb's copy, which holds only in-frame ones; the method was immunoSEQ multiplex PCR. The table has roughly 150,000 clones, roughly 90% seen once. As concerns this clone: Its specificity is unknown.

The J gene is TRBJ2-5, the V gene TRBV5-8; 7 bases map to TRBD2. The material was peripheral blood, obtained on day 0 of AZD1222 vaccination. The receptor was isolated from an adult in good health. CDR3 nucleotide sequence: TGTGCCAGCAGCCTACTAGGCGGGGGAATGAAGACCCAGTACTTC. It specifies CASSLLGGGMKTQYF.